Listed below are T cell receptor beta chains from one sample, sequenced in a study of untreated major depressive disorder. This table comes from immunoSEQ multiplex PCR, and its TCRdb copy is limited to in-frame clones, with some not included. In the table there are tens of thousands of clones, about 90% of which are singletons. Sequencing input: CD4+ T cells from PBMCs. The receptors stem from a woman aged 40 to 50 in good health. The CDR3 runs from the conserved cysteine through the conserved F or W. A D gene is named only where the DNA matches it firmly.

cdr3_nt: TGTGCCAGCAGTTTAATGGACTACGAGCAGTACTTC; cdr3_aa: CASSLMDYEQYF; cdr3_length: 12; d_call: NA; v_call: TRBV28; j_call: TRBJ2-7
cdr3_nt: TGCGCCAGCAGCCCCGGAGGCCGACTGGGGGACACCGGGGAGCTGTTTTTT; cdr3_aa: CASSPGGRLGDTGELFF; cdr3_length: 17; d_call: NA; v_call: TRBV4-1; j_call: TRBJ2-2
cdr3_nt: TGCGCCAGCAGCCAAGAGTCGGGACAGGGAAGGAATTCACCCCTCCACTTT; cdr3_aa: CASSQESGQGRNSPLHF; cdr3_length: 17; d_call: TRBD1; v_call: TRBV4-1; j_call: TRBJ1-6
cdr3_nt: TGTGCCACCAGCAGAGATTTTGGGGAGACAAACTATGGCTACACCTTC; cdr3_aa: CATSRDFGETNYGYTF; cdr3_length: 16; d_call: NA; v_call: TRBV15; j_call: TRBJ1-2
cdr3_nt: TGTGCCAGCTCCTGGGGAGGGGGCGTGAAAAATGAGCAGTTCTTC; cdr3_aa: CASSWGGGVKNEQFF; cdr3_length: 15; d_call: NA; v_call: TRBV28; j_call: TRBJ2-1
cdr3_nt: TGTGCCAGCAGCAAATTCCGGGAACAGGGAGGTAGGGAGACCCAGTACTTC; cdr3_aa: CASSKFREQGGRETQYF; cdr3_length: 17; d_call: NA; v_call: TRBV21-1; j_call: TRBJ2-5
cdr3_nt: TGTGCCAGCAGCTTCGGCGGGCCTAGCACAGATACGCAGTATTTT; cdr3_aa: CASSFGGPSTDTQYF; cdr3_length: 15; d_call: NA; v_call: TRBV7-2; j_call: TRBJ2-3
cdr3_nt: TGTGCCACCACAAACAGGGGTCTAGAGACCCAGTACTTC; cdr3_aa: CATTNRGLETQYF; cdr3_length: 13; d_call: TRBD1; v_call: TRBV15; j_call: TRBJ2-5
cdr3_nt: TGTGCCACCGAGGGACTAGCGGGAAGAAATGAGCAGTTCTTC; cdr3_aa: CATEGLAGRNEQFF; cdr3_length: 14; d_call: TRBD2; v_call: TRBV10-3; j_call: TRBJ2-1
cdr3_nt: TGTGCCAGCAGCCAACACCGGGACAATTCGGGTGAGCAGTTCTTC; cdr3_aa: CASSQHRDNSGEQFF; cdr3_length: 15; d_call: NA; v_call: TRBV4-2; j_call: TRBJ2-1
cdr3_nt: TGTGCCAGCTCACCCTGGGACAGGCTACCTACCCGTGGGAACACTGAAGCTTTCTTT; cdr3_aa: CASSPWDRLPTRGNTEAFF; cdr3_length: 19; d_call: TRBD1; v_call: TRBV18; j_call: TRBJ1-1
cdr3_nt: TGTGCCAGCAGCCCTAGCGGGGGGGCCAGTGGAGATACGCAGTATTTT; cdr3_aa: CASSPSGGASGDTQYF; cdr3_length: 16; d_call: TRBD2; v_call: TRBV9; j_call: TRBJ2-3
cdr3_nt: TGTGCCAGCAGCTTGATTAGCACAGATACGCAGTATTTT; cdr3_aa: CASSLISTDTQYF; cdr3_length: 13; d_call: NA; v_call: TRBV5-6; j_call: TRBJ2-3
cdr3_nt: TGTGCTAGCAGCTTAACTAGCGGGAGGTACAATGAGCAGTTCTTC; cdr3_aa: CASSLTSGRYNEQFF; cdr3_length: 15; d_call: TRBD2; v_call: TRBV7-7; j_call: TRBJ2-1